This TCR beta chain was identified during a study of cytomegalovirus exposure and HLA in healthy donors. Study overall: The roughly 130 validation repertoires used the same platform as the 550 to 750 first-cohort repertoires, a later analysis reported. Overall study results and limits: In vitro work confirmed that a few CMV-associated chains recognize CMV antigens. Subsequent analysis showed first-cohort TCR clusters tending to co-occur in over a hundred validation repertoires. Some TCR beta chains (more than 150 of them) were listed as cytomegalovirus-associated.

The CDR3 runs to 14 residues. CDR1 and CDR2 from the germline V gene are MNHEY and SMNVEV (reference sequence). Sequencing was performed with immunoSEQ multiplex PCR; in TCRdb, only in-frame clones are kept and a portion is missing. The sample contains some 170,000 clones, roughly 91% of which appear only once. Comments on this clone: Its antigen is as yet unknown. The junction and the germline gene differ at one end; a read error may be behind it.

The clonotype comes from a woman aged 18-29 years in good health and CMV-seropositive. The rearrangement links TRBV27 to TRBJ1-4; the match to TRBD1 covers 12 bases. What was sequenced was PBMCs. The CDR3 nucleotides read TGTGTCAGCAGTTTAGGGACAGGGGGCGGGTGGCTGTTTTTT. Protein product: CVSSLGTGGGWLFF. Full variable domain (missing parts from reference TRBV27 and TRBJ1-4): EAQVTQNPRYLITVTGKKLTVTCSQNMNHEYMSWYRQDPGLGLRQIYYSMNVEVTDKGDVPEGYKVSRKEKRNFPLILESPSPNQTSLYFCVSSLGTGGGWLFFGSGTQLSVL.